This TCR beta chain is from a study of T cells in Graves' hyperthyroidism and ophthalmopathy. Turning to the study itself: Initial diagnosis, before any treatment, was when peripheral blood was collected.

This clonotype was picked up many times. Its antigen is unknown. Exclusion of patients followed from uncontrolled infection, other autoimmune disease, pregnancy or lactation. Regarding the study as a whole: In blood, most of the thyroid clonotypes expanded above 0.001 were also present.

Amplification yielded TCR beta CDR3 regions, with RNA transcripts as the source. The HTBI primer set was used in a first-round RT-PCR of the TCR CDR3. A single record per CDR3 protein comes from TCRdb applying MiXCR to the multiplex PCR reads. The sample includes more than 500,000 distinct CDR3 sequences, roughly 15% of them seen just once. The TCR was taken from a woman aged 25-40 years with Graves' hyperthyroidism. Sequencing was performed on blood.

Here the CDR3 reads CASSLDTQGGNEQFF. Written as DNA, the CDR3 is TGTGCCAGCAGCTTGGATACCCAGGGTGGTAATGAGCAGTTCTTC. V gene TRBV5-6 combines with J gene TRBJ2-1, with D possibly TRBD1 on 5 matching bases. V lost 0 bases, J lost 7 bases, and 14 bases lay in between. The germline V gene encodes CDR1 SGHDT and CDR2 YYEEEE. The length of the CDR3 is 15 residues.